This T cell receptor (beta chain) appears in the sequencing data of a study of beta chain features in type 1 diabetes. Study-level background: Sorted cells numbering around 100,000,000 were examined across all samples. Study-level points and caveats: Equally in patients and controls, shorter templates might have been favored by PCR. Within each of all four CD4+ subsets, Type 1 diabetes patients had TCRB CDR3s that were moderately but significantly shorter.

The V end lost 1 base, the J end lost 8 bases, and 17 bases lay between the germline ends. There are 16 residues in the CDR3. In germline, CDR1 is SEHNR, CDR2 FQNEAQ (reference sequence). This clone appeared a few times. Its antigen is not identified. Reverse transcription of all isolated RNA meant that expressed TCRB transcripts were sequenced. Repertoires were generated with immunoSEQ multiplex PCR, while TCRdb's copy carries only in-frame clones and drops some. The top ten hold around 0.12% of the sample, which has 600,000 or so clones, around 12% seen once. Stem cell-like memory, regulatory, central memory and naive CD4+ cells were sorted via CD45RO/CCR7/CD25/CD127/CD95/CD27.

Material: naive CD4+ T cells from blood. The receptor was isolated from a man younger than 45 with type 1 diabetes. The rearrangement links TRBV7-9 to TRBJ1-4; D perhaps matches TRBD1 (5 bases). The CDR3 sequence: CASSLGWQGIGEKLFF. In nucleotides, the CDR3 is TGTGCCAGCAGCTTAGGATGGCAGGGCATAGGAGAAAAACTGTTTTTT.